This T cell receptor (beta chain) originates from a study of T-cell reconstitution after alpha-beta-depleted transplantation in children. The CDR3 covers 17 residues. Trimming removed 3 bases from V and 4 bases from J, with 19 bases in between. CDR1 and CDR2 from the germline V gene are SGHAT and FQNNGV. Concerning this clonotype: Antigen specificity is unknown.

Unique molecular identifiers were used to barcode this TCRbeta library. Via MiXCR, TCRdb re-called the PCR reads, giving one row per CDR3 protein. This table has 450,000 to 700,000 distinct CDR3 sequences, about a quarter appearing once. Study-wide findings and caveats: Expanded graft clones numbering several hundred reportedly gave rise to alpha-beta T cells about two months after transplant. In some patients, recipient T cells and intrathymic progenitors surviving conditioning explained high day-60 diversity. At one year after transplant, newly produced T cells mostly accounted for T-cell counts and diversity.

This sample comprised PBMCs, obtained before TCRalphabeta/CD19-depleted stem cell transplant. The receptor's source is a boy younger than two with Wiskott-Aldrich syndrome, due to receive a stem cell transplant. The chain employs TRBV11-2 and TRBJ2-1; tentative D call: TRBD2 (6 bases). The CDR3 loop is CASSLWASEILYNEQFF. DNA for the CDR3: TGTGCCAGCAGCTTGTGGGCTAGCGAAATATTATACAATGAGCAGTTCTTC.